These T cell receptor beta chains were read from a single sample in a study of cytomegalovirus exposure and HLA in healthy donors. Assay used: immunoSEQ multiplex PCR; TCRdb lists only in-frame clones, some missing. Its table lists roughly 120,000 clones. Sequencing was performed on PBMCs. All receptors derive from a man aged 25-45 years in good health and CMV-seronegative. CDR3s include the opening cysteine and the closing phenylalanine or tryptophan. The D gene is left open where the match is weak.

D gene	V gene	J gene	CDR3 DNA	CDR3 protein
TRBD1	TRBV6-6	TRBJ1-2	TGTGCCAGCAGAGATGCCGGGACAGGGGACTATGGCTACACCTTC	CASRDAGTGDYGYTF
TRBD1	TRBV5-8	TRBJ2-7	TGTGCCAGCATGGACAGGGGTCTTGTCTACGAGCAGTACTTC	CASMDRGLVYEQYF
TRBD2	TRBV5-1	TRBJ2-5	TGCGCCAGCAGCTTACTAGCGGGGGGCCTACAAGAGACCCAGTACTTC	CASSLLAGGLQETQYF
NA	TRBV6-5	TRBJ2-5	TGTGCCAGCACCACCGGGACATTGGGGACCCAGTACTTC	CASTTGTLGTQYF
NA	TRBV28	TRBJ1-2	TGTGCCAGCAAAATCGTTGGCTTATTCTCTAACTATGGCTACACCTTC	CASKIVGLFSNYGYTF
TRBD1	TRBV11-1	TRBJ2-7	TGTGCCAGCAGCAAGGACAGGAGCTACGAGCAGTACTTC	CASSKDRSYEQYF
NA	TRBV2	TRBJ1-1	TGTGCCAGCAGTGACAGGGGCTTTGAAGCTTTCTTT	CASSDRGFEAFF
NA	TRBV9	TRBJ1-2	TGTGCCAGCAGAGCCGGCGAGGGACTTAACTATGGCTACACCTTC	CASRAGEGLNYGYTF
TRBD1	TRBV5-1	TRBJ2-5	TGCGCCAGCAAATGGACAGGGCCTCAAGAGACCCAGTACTTC	CASKWTGPQETQYF
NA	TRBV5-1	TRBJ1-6	TGCGCCAGCAGCTTGGCCACGGGGAATTCACCCCTCCACTTT	CASSLATGNSPLHF
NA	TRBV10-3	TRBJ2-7	TGTGCCATCAGTGAGGACACTCTATCCTACGAGCAGTACTTC	CAISEDTLSYEQYF
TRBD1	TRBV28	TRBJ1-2	TGTGCCATCCCGGACAGGACCCCCTATGGCTACACCTTC	CAIPDRTPYGYTF
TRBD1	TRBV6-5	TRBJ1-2	TGTGCCAGCAGTAAAACCGGACAGGGCGTTTTTGGCTACACCTTC	CASSKTGQGVFGYTF
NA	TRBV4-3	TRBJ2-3	TGCGCCAGCAGCGTTAACAGGGAGACAGATACGCAGTATTTT	CASSVNRETDTQYF
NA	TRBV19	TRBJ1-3	TGTGCCACTTGTATTGAACACTCTGGAAACACCATATATTTT	CATCIEHSGNTIYF
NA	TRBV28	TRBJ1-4	TGTGCCAGCAGAGGGGACACCCAAGAAAAACTGTTTTTT	CASRGDTQEKLFF
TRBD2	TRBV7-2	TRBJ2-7	TGTGCCAGCAGCTTAGGCGGGGGGGCCTTGTTCTACGAGCAGTACTTC	CASSLGGGALFYEQYF
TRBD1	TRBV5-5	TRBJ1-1	TGTGCCAGCAGCGGAGGGGGCTGGAGCACTGAAGCTTTCTTT	CASSGGGWSTEAFF
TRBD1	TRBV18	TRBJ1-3	TGTGCCAGCTCACCAAACAGGGGCTCTGGAAACACCATATATTTT	CASSPNRGSGNTIYF
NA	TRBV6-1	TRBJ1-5	TGTGCCAGCGTTCCGGGACAAATAGGTCAGCCCCAGCATTTT	CASVPGQIGQPQHF
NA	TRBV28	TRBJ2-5	TGTGCCAGCAGTCTCCCGAACGGAGAGACCCAGTACTTC	CASSLPNGETQYF
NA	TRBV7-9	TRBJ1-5	TGTGCCAGCAGCCGAACAGAGGGGGAAAATCAGCCCCAGCATTTT	CASSRTEGENQPQHF
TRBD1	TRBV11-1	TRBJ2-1	TGTGCCAGCAGCCCGGGACAGGGCATTGAGCAGTTCTTC	CASSPGQGIEQFF
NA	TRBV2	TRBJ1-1	TGTGCCAGCAGTGTCGACAACTCAGCTGAAGCTTTCTTT	CASSVDNSAEAFF
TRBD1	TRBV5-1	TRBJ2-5	TGCGCCAGCAGACTCCGACAGGGCGGAGAGACCCAGTACTTC	CASRLRQGGETQYF
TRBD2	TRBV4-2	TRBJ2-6	TGTGCCAGCAGCCCGAGGGGGGCGGGGGGACTAACTGGGGCCAACGTCCTGACTTTC	CASSPRGAGGLTGANVLTF
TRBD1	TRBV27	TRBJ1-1	TGTGCCAGCAGGCGACAGGGGAAGTATGTCGAAGCTTTCTTT	CASRRQGKYVEAFF
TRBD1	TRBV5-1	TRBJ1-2	TGCGCCAGCAGATCGCAGGGGGCCACTAACTATGGCTACACCTTC	CASRSQGATNYGYTF
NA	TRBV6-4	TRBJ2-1	TGTGCCAGCAGTGAGAGCCGTTTTCGGACAGTACGGAATGAGCAGTTCTTC	CASSESRFRTVRNEQFF
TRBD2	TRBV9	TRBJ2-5	TGTGCCAGCAGCGTATTGCCTGGGGGTAGCGGGGGGGAAGAGACCCAGTACTTC	CASSVLPGGSGGEETQYF
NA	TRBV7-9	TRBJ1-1	TGTGCCAGCAGCTCCCAGGAGGCCACTGAAGCTTTCTTT	CASSSQEATEAFF
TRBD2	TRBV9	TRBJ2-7	TGTGCCAGCAGCGCGCGGGGGGACCCCACCTACGAGCAGTACTTC	CASSARGDPTYEQYF
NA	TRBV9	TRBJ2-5	TGTGCCAGCAGCGACGGGACAGTGGGAGGAGAGACCCAGTACTTC	CASSDGTVGGETQYF
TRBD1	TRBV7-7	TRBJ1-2	TGTGCCAGCAGCTCGGGACAGGGGGCGGAGGGCTACACCTTC	CASSSGQGAEGYTF
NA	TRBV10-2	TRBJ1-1	TGCGCCAGCAAGTATGGCGGCATGAACACTGAAGCTTTCTTT	CASKYGGMNTEAFF
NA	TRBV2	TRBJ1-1	TGTGCCAGCAGTGGGGGGGGAAGGTCCGCTGAAGCTTTCTTT	CASSGGGRSAEAFF
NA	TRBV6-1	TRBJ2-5	TGTGCCAGCAGTGCTAGCCGGGGGTCAGGGGAGACCCAGTACTTC	CASSASRGSGETQYF
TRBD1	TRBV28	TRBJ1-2	TGTGCCAGCAGTTTCAGTTCCTTGGGACAGGGTAGATATGGCTACACCTTC	CASSFSSLGQGRYGYTF
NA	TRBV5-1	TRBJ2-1	TGCGCCAGCAGCTTGCTGGACGGGGCCTACAATGAGCAGTTCTTC	CASSLLDGAYNEQFF
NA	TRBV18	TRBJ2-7	TGTGCCAGCTCACCCCAGGTCCTATACGAGCAGTACTTC	CASSPQVLYEQYF
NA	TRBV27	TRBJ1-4	TGTGCCAGCAGTCCCCTGGGAGGGGTGGAGAACGAAAAACTGTTTTTT	CASSPLGGVENEKLFF
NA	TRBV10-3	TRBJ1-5	TGTGCCATCAGTGACGGGGGTCTTTCGGCGCAGCCCCAGCATTTT	CAISDGGLSAQPQHF
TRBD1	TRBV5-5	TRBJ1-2	TGTGCCAGCATGACAGGGAGTGGCTATGGCTACACCTTC	CASMTGSGYGYTF
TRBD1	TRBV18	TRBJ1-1	TGTGCCAGCTACTGGGACAGGGGGTCCGAAGCTTTCTTT	CASYWDRGSEAFF
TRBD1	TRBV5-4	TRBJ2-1	TGTGCCAGCAGCTTGGGGGACAGGGTGGTCAATGAGCAGTTCTTC	CASSLGDRVVNEQFF
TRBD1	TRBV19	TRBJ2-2	TGTGCCAGTAGTATTTTCACAGGGGGATCCGGGGAGCTGTTTTTT	CASSIFTGGSGELFF
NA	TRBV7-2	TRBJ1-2	TGTGCCAGCAGCTTAGTGGCAGGGAACTATGGCTACACCTTC	CASSLVAGNYGYTF
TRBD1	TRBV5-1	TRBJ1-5	TGCGCCAGCAGCTTGGGGGACAGGGACAATCAGCCCCAGCATTTT	CASSLGDRDNQPQHF
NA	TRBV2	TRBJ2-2	TGTGCCAGCAGTGAATTGGAGGCCGCGAACACCGGGGAGCTGTTTTTT	CASSELEAANTGELFF
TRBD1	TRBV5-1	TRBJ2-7	TGCGCCAGCAGCTGGGACAGCGTCTACGAGCAGTACTTC	CASSWDSVYEQYF
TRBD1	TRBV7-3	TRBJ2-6	TGTGCCAGCAGTCCCGGGACAGGGGCACCCTCTTCTGGGGCCAACGTCCTGACTTTC	CASSPGTGAPSSGANVLTF
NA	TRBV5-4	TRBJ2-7	TGTGCCAGCAGCGCCCTTGGGGGGTTCGGGTACGAGCAGTACTTC	CASSALGGFGYEQYF
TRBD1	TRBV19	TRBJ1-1	TGTGCCAGTAATCCCGAACAGGGGTTGAACACTGAAGCTTTCTTT	CASNPEQGLNTEAFF